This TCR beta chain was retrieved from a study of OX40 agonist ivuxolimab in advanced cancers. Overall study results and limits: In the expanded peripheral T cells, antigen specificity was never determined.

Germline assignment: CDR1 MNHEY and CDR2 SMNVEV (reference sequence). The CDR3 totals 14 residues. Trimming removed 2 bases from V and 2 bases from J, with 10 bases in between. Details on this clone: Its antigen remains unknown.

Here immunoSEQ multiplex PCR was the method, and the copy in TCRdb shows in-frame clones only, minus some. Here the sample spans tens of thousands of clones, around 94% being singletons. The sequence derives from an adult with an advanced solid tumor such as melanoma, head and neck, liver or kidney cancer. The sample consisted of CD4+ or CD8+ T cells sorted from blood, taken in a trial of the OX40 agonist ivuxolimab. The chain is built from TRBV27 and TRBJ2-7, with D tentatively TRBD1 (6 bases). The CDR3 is CASSLSDRTYEQYF. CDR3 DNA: TGTGCCAGCAGTTTAAGTGACAGGACCTACGAGCAGTACTTC.